This T cell receptor (beta chain) is from a study of T cell responses to AZD1222 COVID-19 vaccine. Study outcomes and limitations: The study sampled repertoires only after the peak T cell response. Baseline seropositives among AZD1222 recipients totaled only six or seven.

In regard to this clone: Its antigen is unknown.

With 4 bases clipped from V and 4 bases from J, the junction kept 11 bases outside the gene matches. Germline V CDR1 and CDR2: SGHAT, FQNNGV. CDR3 size: 17 residues. The protocol was immunoSEQ multiplex PCR, while the TCRdb copy is restricted to in-frame clones and leaves out a portion. Listed are over 120,000 clones; around 2.4% falls within the top ten. The chain has TRBV11-2 and TRBJ2-3, with 10 bases fitting TRBD2. The receptor was derived from an adult in good health. Sequencing was performed on peripheral blood. CDR3 in DNA: TGTGCCAGCAGCTCTGTACAACGGACTAGCGGCCCAGATACGCAGTATTTT. Translating gives CASSSVQRTSGPDTQYF.